Listed below are T cell receptor beta chains from one sample, sequenced in a study of early T cells in non-severe SARS-CoV-2 infection. Each CDR3 protein gets one entry after TCRdb re-called the 5' RACE reads with MiXCR. The data show over 60,000 distinct CDR3 sequences, roughly 9.4% seen once. The sample taken for sequencing was whole blood. All receptors derive from an adult who was a healthcare worker with PCR-confirmed SARS-CoV-2 infection or an uninfected control (not recorded which). The CDR3 runs from the conserved cysteine through the conserved F or W. The D gene is left open where the match is weak. The size field reads once, few, many or a size class.

J gene: TRBJ2-5
D gene: TRBD2
V gene: TRBV4-2
clone size: many
CDR3 DNA: TGTGCCAGCAGCCTTGGACTAGCGGGTAATGGGGGAATGGCCCAGTACTTC
CDR3 protein: CASSLGLAGNGGMAQYF

J gene: TRBJ2-2
D gene: -
V gene: TRBV12-3/TRBV12-4
clone size: many
CDR3 DNA: TGTGCCAGCAGTTTGCCCACCGGGGAGCTGTTTTTT
CDR3 protein: CASSLPTGELFF

J gene: TRBJ2-7
D gene: TRBD1
V gene: TRBV30
clone size: many
CDR3 DNA: TGTGCCTCCGGGACAGGGCCCTACGAGCAGTACTTC
CDR3 protein: CASGTGPYEQYF

J gene: TRBJ2-7
D gene: TRBD1
V gene: TRBV5-6
clone size: many
CDR3 DNA: TGTGCCAGCAGCCTTACCGGGACAGGGGGAAGCTGGCAGTACTTC
CDR3 protein: CASSLTGTGGSWQYF

J gene: TRBJ1-5
D gene: -
V gene: TRBV20-1
clone size: few
CDR3 DNA: TGCAGTGCTAGGGGTAGGGTGTACGCAGATCAGCCCCAGCATTTT
CDR3 protein: CSARGRVYADQPQHF

J gene: TRBJ1-2
D gene: TRBD1
V gene: TRBV6-5
clone size: few
CDR3 DNA: TGTGCCAGCTCTATGGGCAGGGGGTTTTATCTATCTAACTATGGCTACACCTTC
CDR3 protein: CASSMGRGFYLSNYGYTF

J gene: TRBJ2-1
D gene: TRBD1
V gene: TRBV13
clone size: few
CDR3 DNA: TGTGCCAGCAGCCTCGAAGCCGACAGGGGGTCCTACAATGAGCAGTTCTTC
CDR3 protein: CASSLEADRGSYNEQFF

J gene: TRBJ2-2
D gene: -
V gene: TRBV6-5
clone size: once
CDR3 DNA: TGTGCCAGCACCCCCGGGGGCGGGGAGCTGTTTTTT
CDR3 protein: CASTPGGGELFF

J gene: TRBJ2-2
D gene: -
V gene: TRBV6-5
clone size: many
CDR3 DNA: TGTGCCAGCAGACCACCCGGCGGCGGTGGGGAGCTGTTTTTT
CDR3 protein: CASRPPGGGGELFF

J gene: TRBJ1-2
D gene: -
V gene: TRBV13
clone size: many
CDR3 DNA: TGTGCCAGCAGCTTAGGAGTCAGTTATGGCTACACCTTC
CDR3 protein: CASSLGVSYGYTF